Shown below are 26 T cell receptor beta chains from a single sample sequenced in a study of blood T cell repertoires in COVID-19 (dated by TCRdb to 2018 to 2021). Library preparation used the immunoSEQ multiplex PCR assay. Here the immuneACCESS table is served through TCRdb, limited to in-frame sequences with V and J called. Missing clones are a known gap in these copies; in checked studies unresolved V genes cover under half, and the rest lacks a known reason. The sample table holds under 250,000 clones, of which roughly 86% were seen once. Of the sample, around 1.5% is held by the ten largest clones. Sequenced input: peripheral blood. All receptors come from an older woman who had recovered from COVID-19.

The chain carries TRBV6-2 or TRBV6-3 and TRBJ2-7, with 14 bases matching TRBD2. V lost 4 bases, J lost 6 bases, and 5 bases stayed unmatched. The CDR3 is 15 amino acids. Germline CDR1 MNHEY, CDR2 SVGEGT. The CDR3: CASSSPGLAGAEQYF. Written as DNA, the CDR3 is TGTGCCAGCAGTTCGCCGGGACTAGCGGGGGCCGAGCAGTACTTC.

This chain links TRBV20-1 with TRBJ2-5; 8 bases line up with TRBD2. Germline V gene sequence: CDR1 DFQATT, CDR2 SNEGSKA (reference sequence). This CDR3 has 13 residues. V was clipped by 3 bases and J by 2 bases; unmatched bases: 2. CDR3 sequence reads: CSASTGGQETQYF. The CDR3 DNA sequence: TGCAGTGCTAGTACGGGGGGGCAAGAGACCCAGTACTTC.

V usage is TRBV10-3 and J usage is TRBJ2-2, with 10 bases fitting TRBD1. The CDR3 is 14 residues long. Trimming at V came to 10 bases and at J to 3 bases, leaving 5 bases not matched to a gene. Per germline, CDR1 ENHRY and CDR2 SYGVKD. The CDR3 region has the DNA TGTGCCACAACGGGGACAGGGGACACCGGGGAGCTGTTTTTT. Its protein is CATTGTGDTGELFF.

This clone was found once. The chain joins TRBV9 to TRBJ1-6; 10 bases fit TRBD1. This CDR3 region has 14 residues. V shed 4 bases and J 9 bases; nucleotides not matched to a gene: 4. Germline-derived CDR1 and CDR2 are SGDLS and YYNGEE. CDR3 bases: TGTGCCAGCAGCACGACAGGGGGCTCTTCACCCCTCCACTTT. Amino acids: CASSTTGGSSPLHF.

The chain links TRBV6-5 to TRBJ1-1, with 8 bases lining up with TRBD1. Trimming took 11 bases from V and 3 from J; bases not matched to a gene: 14. Germline CDR1 is MNHEY and CDR2 is SVGAGI. CDR3 size: 15 residues. The CDR3 region has the DNA TGTGCCGGTAACCGCCAGGGGGCGCGGGACACTGAAGCTTTCTTT. This translates into CAGNRQGARDTEAFF.

The chain is built from TRBV19 and TRBJ2-1; TRBD1 matches 11 bases. Germline CDR1 and CDR2: LNHDA and SQIVND (reference sequence). This CDR3 spans 15 amino acids. With 7 bases clipped from V and 7 bases from J, the junction kept 9 bases outside the gene matches. The CDR3 DNA is TGTGCCAGTACACTCTGGACAGGGGGCAGAAATGAGCAGTTCTTC. Translated: CASTLWTGGRNEQFF.

The chain has TRBV7-3 and TRBJ2-1; D gene unclear. V lost 2 bases, J lost 6 bases, and 8 bases lay in between. The CDR3 has 13 residues. Looked up from germline, CDR1 is SGHTA and CDR2 is FQGTGA. The CDR3 reads CASSLLGLNEQFF. DNA for the CDR3: TGTGCCAGCAGCTTACTGGGCCTCAATGAGCAGTTCTTC.

The chain combines TRBV12-3 or TRBV12-4 with TRBJ2-1; TRBD2 might be the D (7 bases). The V end was cut by 5 bases, the J end by 9 bases, with 14 bases between. The CDR3 runs to 13 residues. CDR3 sequence reads: CASSRREGGEQFF. CDR3 nucleotides: TGTGCCAGCAGTCGCAGGGAGGGGGGTGAGCAGTTCTTC.

V and J are TRBV29-1 and TRBJ1-3; 9 bases fit TRBD1. The V gene end was trimmed by 6 bases and the J gene end by 7 bases; junction bases not matched to a gene: 7. From germline, CDR1 is SQVTM and CDR2 ANQGSEA. The CDR3 length is 13 residues. The CDR3 region has the DNA TGCAGCGTGAGGGGGGACAGGGAGAACACCATATATTTT. It is translated as CSVRGDRENTIYF.

In its sample, this clone was seen once. This sequence joins TRBV7-8 and TRBJ2-4; no clear D. V gave up 8 bases and J gave up 7 bases, with 6 bases separating them. This CDR3 has 10 amino acids. Germline CDR1 SGHVS, CDR2 FQNEAQ. The CDR3 DNA reads as TGTGCCAGCGTTCGGAACATTCAGTACTTC. Its protein product is CASVRNIQYF.

The chain is built from TRBV11-3 and TRBJ2-7, with 11 bases lining up with TRBD2. The CDR3 covers 15 residues. Germline V gene data show CDR1 as SGHNT and CDR2 as YENEEA. The V segment lost 3 bases and the J segment 0 bases; nucleotides outside the gene matches: 1. CDR3 in DNA: TGTGCCAGCAGCTTTACTAGCGGGAGCTCCTACGAGCAGTACTTC. It encodes CASSFTSGSSYEQYF.

The genes are TRBV7-9 and TRBJ1-2, with D unresolved. Germline V gene data show CDR1 as SEHNR and CDR2 as FQNEAQ (reference sequence). V dropped 2 bases and J dropped 5 bases, with 9 bases sitting between them. The CDR3 has 13 residues. As DNA, the CDR3 is TGTGCCAGCAGCTTAAGCGAGGTTTATGGCTACACCTTC. It translates to CASSLSEVYGYTF. Full variable domain (outside the CDR3, taken from reference TRBV7-9 and TRBJ1-2): DTGVSQNPRHKITKRGQNVTFRCDPISEHNRLYWYRQTLGQGPEFLTYFQNEAQLEKSRLLSDRFSAERPKGSFSTLEIQRTEQGDSAMYLCASSLSEVYGYTFGSGTRLTVV.

The chain combines TRBV28 with TRBJ2-5, with 11 bases lining up with TRBD2. The V segment lost 5 bases and the J segment 3 bases; nucleotides outside the gene matches: 11. CDR1 is MDHEN and CDR2 is SYDVKM in the germline V gene. This CDR3 is 17 amino acids long. The CDR3 is CASSPLGLAGGEETQYF. The CDR3 coding sequence is TGTGCCAGCAGTCCCCTTGGGCTAGCGGGGGGAGAAGAGACCCAGTACTTC. The variable domain in full, with the rest retrieved from reference TRBV28 and TRBJ2-5, is DVKVTQSSRYLVKRTGEKVFLECVQDMDHENMFWYRQDPGLGLRLIYFSYDVKMKEKGDIPEGYSVSREKKERFSLILESASTNQTSMYLCASSPLGLAGGEETQYFGPGTRLLVL.

J is TRBJ1-5 and V is TRBV28; possibly TRBD1 for D (6 bases). V was trimmed by 7 bases and J by 5 bases, leaving 15 bases between them. CDR1 and CDR2 from the germline V gene are MDHEN and SYDVKM. This CDR3 comprises 14 residues. CDR3 sequence: CASKHYRADQPQHF. CDR3 nucleotide sequence: TGTGCCAGCAAACATTACAGGGCGGATCAGCCCCAGCATTTT.

The chain recombines TRBV2 with TRBJ2-3; D remains ambiguous. Deletions cut 1 base from V and 1 base from J, with 15 bases between. The CDR3 sequence is 17 residues long. The germline CDR1 and CDR2 sequences are SNHLY and FYNNEI. The DNA of the CDR3 is TGTGCCAGCAGTGAAGAACCCGACATCGGCGGCACAGATACGCAGTATTTT. Encoded protein: CASSEEPDIGGTDTQYF.

This clone was recorded only once. The chain recombines TRBV7-2 with TRBJ2-7, with D possibly being TRBD1 (5 bases). CDR1 and CDR2 from the germline V gene are SGHTA and FQGNSA. V gave up 8 bases and J gave up 6 bases, with 14 bases separating them. The CDR3 consists of 12 residues. The CDR3 coding sequence is TGTGCCAGCGGACAAACGGTCGGCGAGCAGTACTTC. This codes for CASGQTVGEQYF.

This clone was counted a few times. The genes are TRBV4-1 and TRBJ1-5; weak D call: TRBD1 (6 bases). Germline CDR1 is MGHRA and CDR2 is YSYEKL. Between the trimmed V and J ends, which lost 0 bases and 0 bases, there was a span of 12 bases. The CDR3 totals 17 residues. CDR3 sequence: CASSQEQGFNSNQPQHF. In DNA, the CDR3 is TGCGCCAGCAGCCAAGAACAGGGTTTCAATAGCAATCAGCCCCAGCATTTT.

This clone was counted between two and nine times. The chain joins TRBV5-1 to TRBJ2-1, with TRBD2 matching 9 bases. Trimming cost V 4 bases and J 6 bases; bases outside gene matches: 11. The CDR3 loop spans 16 amino acids. Germline CDR1 and CDR2: SGHRS and YFSETQ. The CDR3 bases are TGCGCCAGCAGCCCGCCGGCGGGGGGGCTGAGCAATGAGCAGTTCTTC. Translation gives CASSPPAGGLSNEQFF. Together with reference TRBV5-1 and TRBJ2-1, the CDR3 gives the full variable domain: KAGVTQTPRYLIKTRGQQVTLSCSPISGHRSVSWYQQTPGQGLQFLFEYFSETQRNKGNFPGRFSGRQFSNSRSEMNVSTLELGDSALYLCASSPPAGGLSNEQFFGPGTRLTVL.

Concerning this clone itself: The junction does not match germline at one end; this may be a read error. The chain recombines TRBV7-7 with TRBJ2-5; D remains unclear. The length of the CDR3 is 14 residues. Germline V lookup: CDR1 SSHAT, CDR2 FNYEAQ (reference sequence). The DNA for the CDR3 is TGTGCTAGCAGCTTAGGTGCGGTCCAAGAGACCCAGTACTTC. It codes for CASSLGAVQETQYF. The full variable domain, with the rest looked up from reference TRBV7-7 and TRBJ2-5, is GAGVSQSPRYKVTKRGQDVTLRCDPISSHATLYWYQQALGQGPEFLTYFNYEAQPDKSGLPSDRFSAERPEGSISTLTIQRTEQRDSAMYRCASSLGAVQETQYFGPGTRLLVL.

As to this clone: The same CDR3 arises from other DNA sequences in this sample as well. The chain recombines TRBV28 with TRBJ1-6, with 10 bases identical to TRBD1. With V trimmed by 6 bases and J by 9 bases, 8 bases remained unmatched. Germline-derived CDR1 and CDR2 are MDHEN and SYDVKM. The length of the CDR3 is 15 residues. The CDR3 sequence: CASSETDRGRSPLHF. CDR3 DNA sequence: TGTGCCAGCAGCGAGACCGACAGGGGGCGTTCACCCCTCCACTTT.

This chain links TRBV7-8 with TRBJ2-7; 10 bases agree with TRBD1. V dropped 6 bases and J dropped 4; count of bases not matched to a gene: 6. The CDR3 contains 14 residues. CDR1 SGHVS and CDR2 FQNEAQ come from the germline V gene. The CDR3 bases are TGTGCCAGCAGAGGGACAGGGGAGAAGTACGAGCAGTACTTC. It specifies CASRGTGEKYEQYF.

The chain couples TRBV5-1 to TRBJ1-1; D possibly corresponds to TRBD1 (6 bases). The CDR3 is made up of 18 amino acids. V lost 0 bases and J lost 4, with 22 bases in between. Germline V gene lookup returns CDR1 SGHRS and CDR2 YFSETQ. The CDR3: CASSLDPRHRDTFTEAFF. The CDR3 DNA follows: TGCGCCAGCAGCTTGGATCCGCGACACAGGGATACGTTCACTGAAGCTTTCTTT.

This clone has only one observation. V and J are TRBV3-1 (or the pseudogene TRBV3-2) and TRBJ1-3; D gene uncertain. Trimming took 5 bases from V and 0 from J, leaving 11 bases between them. The CDR3 extends over 15 amino acids. Per germline, CDR1 LGHDT and CDR2 YNNKEL (reference sequence). CDR3 nucleotides: TGTGCCAGCAGCGATTCCGGGAGCTCTGGAAACACCATATATTTT. Translating gives CASSDSGSSGNTIYF.

V gene TRBV4-2 combines with J gene TRBJ2-5; tentative D call: TRBD2 (5 bases). With 6 bases removed from V and 6 bases from J, the gap between germline ends came to 17 bases. Germline CDR1 reads LGHNA; CDR2 reads YNFKEQ. The CDR3 totals 14 residues. In DNA form, the CDR3 reads TGTGCCAGCAGTTCCGGGATTTTGAGGCAGACCCAGTACTTC. It codes for CASSSGILRQTQYF.

This clone was recorded a few times. This chain uses TRBV2 with TRBJ2-4; a possible D gene is TRBD1 (6 bases). CDR1 is SNHLY and CDR2 is FYNNEI in the germline V gene. The CDR3 is made up of 16 amino acids. V was pared by 3 bases and J by 0 bases, with 12 bases between. CDR3 sequence (DNA): TGTGCCAGCAGTGACCGGACAGCACTAGCCAAAAACATTCAGTACTTC. Protein: CASSDRTALAKNIQYF.

The genes are TRBV27 and TRBJ1-5; no clear D gene. Germline CDR1 MNHEY, CDR2 SMNVEV (reference sequence). The germline V and J ends were trimmed by 1 base and 6 bases, with 16 bases remaining between them. The CDR3 contains 16 residues. This CDR3 is CASSLWSGSDGQPQHF. DNA for the CDR3: TGTGCCAGCAGTTTATGGTCCGGGTCCGACGGTCAGCCCCAGCATTTT.